In its sample, the clone carrying this T cell receptor beta chain was seen once. The antigen remains unidentified. This specimen comes from a study of T cell responses to AZD1222 COVID-19 vaccine. Study background: Recipients boosted at about 4 weeks or about 12 weeks are pooled. General observations from the study: Sampled repertoires all dated from after the peak T cell response. Increased Spike-specific TCR breadth and depth were observed after two AZD1222 doses.

CDR1 MNHEY and CDR2 SMNVEV come from the germline V gene (reference sequence). Germline trimming cut 4 bases from V and 1 base from J; bases unmatched to any gene: 14. The CDR3 runs to 18 residues. Clones were read by immunoSEQ multiplex PCR, and TCRdb kept only the in-frame ones, dropping some. The sample holds around 200,000 clones; approximately 95% are singletons and the top ten take 3.5% to 5%. This clonotype originated in an adult in good health. The sample in question was peripheral blood, obtained on day 0 of AZD1222 vaccination. V usage is TRBV27 and J usage is TRBJ1-1; 8 bases fit TRBD1. The CDR3 DNA sequence: TGTGCCAGCAGTTCCCATCGAACAGGGGGATACCCGAACACTGAAGCTTTCTTT. Its protein is CASSSHRTGGYPNTEAFF.